This note documents a single T cell receptor beta chain sequence. The antigen is unknown. The CDR3 extends over 14 amino acids. The germline V gene has CDR1 SEHNR and CDR2 FQNEAQ (reference sequence). The V end was cut by 1 base, the J end by 5 bases, with 8 bases between. This sample is part of a study of T cell responses to AZD1222 COVID-19 vaccine. Study as a whole: The analysis combined second doses at about 4 or about 12 weeks.

The repertoire was sequenced with immunoSEQ multiplex PCR; TCRdb's copy has only in-frame clones and lacks some. In the table there are around 160,000 clones, 88% of which are singletons. Study conclusions and caveats: Nearly half of the spike-specific TCRs reportedly recognize variant regions that carry no mutations. Seropositivity was recorded at baseline in only a handful of AZD1222 recipients.

The receptor comes from an adult in good health. This sample comprised peripheral blood, obtained on day 0 of AZD1222 vaccination. This chain connects TRBV7-9 to TRBJ1-4; no definite D call. CDR3 protein: CASSLGAPNEKLFF. DNA for the CDR3: TGTGCCAGCAGCTTAGGGGCCCCAAATGAAAAACTGTTTTTT.